A single sample is the source of the 9 T cell receptor beta chains below, sequenced in a study of blood T cell repertoires in COVID-19. The repertoire was sequenced with immunoSEQ multiplex PCR; TCRdb's copy has only in-frame clones and lacks some. The table includes approximately 200,000 clones, 80% to 90% detected once. Material: peripheral blood. Receptors were obtained from a woman older than 75 with COVID-19, enrolled during active disease.

The chain carries TRBV2 and TRBJ1-6, with D perhaps TRBD1 (6 bases). V shed 3 bases and J shed 7 bases, with 10 bases lying between them. Germline V gene data show CDR1 as SNHLY and CDR2 as FYNNEI. The CDR3 covers 14 residues. The CDR3 loop is CASSEDSRNSPLHF. Here the CDR3 DNA reads TGTGCCAGCAGTGAGGACAGCCGGAATTCACCCCTCCACTTT. The entire variable domain, with the rest obtained from reference TRBV2 and TRBJ1-6, is as follows: EPEVTQTPSHQVTQMGQEVILRCVPISNHLYFYWYRQILGQKVEFLVSFYNNEISEKSEIFDDQFSVERPDGSNFTLKIRSTKLEDSAMYFCASSEDSRNSPLHFGNGTRLTVT.

The chain joins TRBV6-6 to TRBJ1-2; 7 bases match TRBD1. The V gene's germline CDR1 is MNHNY and CDR2 SVGAGI (reference sequence). CDR3 length equals 13 residues. Losses at the gene ends were 2 bases for V and 8 bases for J; bases not matched to a gene: 5. CDR3 region: CASSYDRVYGYTF. The CDR3 nucleotides are TGTGCCAGCAGTTACGACAGGGTTTACGGCTACACCTTC.

This chain joins TRBV18 and TRBJ1-2; D is perhaps TRBD1 (5 bases). There are 17 residues in the CDR3. Germline values: CDR1 KGHSH, CDR2 LQKENI. Trimming removed 0 bases from V and 5 bases from J, with 19 bases in between. CDR3 region: CASSPPPGTSRGYGYTF. The CDR3 DNA sequence: TGTGCCAGCTCACCACCCCCTGGGACTTCTCGGGGGTATGGCTACACCTTC.

V gene TRBV6-5 combines with J gene TRBJ2-3, with 7 bases fitting TRBD2. Trimming cost V 6 bases and J 5 bases; bases outside gene matches: 8. Germline CDR1 and CDR2: MNHEY and SVGAGI. The CDR3 consists of 14 residues. The CDR3 DNA follows: TGTGCCAGCAGCCTGAGCGGGGTGGGAGATACGCAGTATTTT. Encoded protein: CASSLSGVGDTQYF.

The gene calls are TRBV9 and TRBJ1-4; D is possibly TRBD1 (5 bases). V gave up 0 bases and J gave up 8 bases, with 14 bases separating them. The CDR3 spans 15 residues. The germline V gene has CDR1 SGDLS and CDR2 YYNGEE. Here the CDR3 reads CASSVGSRGDEKLFF. CDR3 coding DNA: TGTGCCAGCAGCGTAGGATCGCGGGGGGACGAAAAACTGTTTTTT.

The chain recombines TRBV9 with TRBJ1-1, with TRBD1 matching 7 bases. The V and J ends lost 4 bases and 2 bases, in that order; junction bases with no gene match: 5. The CDR3 consists of 14 residues. Looked up from germline, CDR1 is SGDLS and CDR2 is YYNGEE. CDR3 residues: CASSLQGTNTEAFF. CDR3 coding DNA: TGTGCCAGCAGCCTACAGGGGACCAACACTGAAGCTTTCTTT.

This clone was seen only once. Other DNA sequences in this specimen translate into the identical CDR3. J is TRBJ1-2 and V is TRBV6-5, with D maybe TRBD1 (5 bases). Germline CDR1 reads MNHEY; CDR2 reads SVGAGI. CDR3 length equals 11 residues. V lost 6 bases and J lost 4, with 6 bases in between. The DNA for the CDR3 is TGTGCCAGCAGCCAGGGCTATGGCTACACCTTC. Encoded protein: CASSQGYGYTF.

This clone was picked up one time. The chain employs TRBV11-2 and TRBJ1-3; TRBD1 agrees at 8 bases. Germline CDR1 is SGHAT and CDR2 is FQNNGV. J gave up 5 bases and V 3 bases, and 3 bases lay outside the gene matches. The CDR3 runs 14 residues. CDR3 protein: CASSFGQGRNTIYF. As DNA, the CDR3 is TGTGCCAGCAGCTTTGGACAGGGACGAAACACCATATATTTT. The whole variable domain, filled in from reference TRBV11-2 and TRBJ1-3, reads EAGVAQSPRYKIIEKRQSVAFWCNPISGHATLYWYQQILGQGPKLLIQFQNNGVVDDSQLPKDRFSAERLKGVDSTLKIQPAKLEDSAVYLCASSFGQGRNTIYFGEGSWLTVV.

This rearrangement joins TRBV28 to TRBJ2-7; TRBD1 matches at 10 bases. The CDR3 is 14 amino acids. Germline lookup yields CDR1 MDHEN and CDR2 SYDVKM. The trim removed 7 bases at V and 7 bases at J, leaving 10 bases unmatched. Written as DNA, the CDR3 is TGTGCCAGCAACCGGGACAGGGGCGCGGGGGAGCAGTACTTC. Translating it yields CASNRDRGAGEQYF.